This T cell receptor (beta chain) was captured by sequencing in a study of radiotherapy plus CTLA-4 blockade in lung cancer. V was clipped by 8 bases and J by 3 bases; unmatched bases: 9. Per germline, CDR1 SQVTM and CDR2 ANQGSEA. The length of the CDR3 is 13 residues. Focal radiation plus CTLA-4 blockade with ipilimumab was administered to patients who had chemo-refractory metastatic non-small-cell lung cancer. Sequenced by immunoSEQ multiplex PCR; TCRdb stores in-frame clones only, minus some. The sample contains roughly 85,000 clones, around nine tenths of which appear only once. Study findings and constraints: Tumor-origin TCR clones grew in blood after radiotherapy plus ipilimumab.

Turning to this clone: Its antigen remains unidentified.

The sequencing here drew on peripheral blood, taken from a patient treated with radiotherapy plus ipilimumab. This receptor was taken from a human donor with non-small cell lung cancer that progressed on radiotherapy plus ipilimumab. The chain has TRBV29-1 and TRBJ2-7, with 8 bases identical to TRBD1. The CDR3: CSFRTGSDYEQYF. Here the CDR3 DNA reads TGCAGCTTCAGGACAGGGTCGGACTACGAGCAGTACTTC.